Reported below is one T cell receptor beta chain. Its antigen is not known. These data come from a study of T cell responses to AZD1222 COVID-19 vaccine. Findings and caveats of the study: Spike-specific TCR breadth and depth rose after two AZD1222 doses.

Repertoires were generated with immunoSEQ multiplex PCR, while TCRdb's copy carries only in-frame clones and drops some. This sample yields approximately 52,000 clones, of which 87% are seen a single time; less than 3.5% belongs to the top ten. This receptor was obtained from an adult who received the AZD1222 COVID-19 vaccine. The specimen comprised peripheral blood, sampled 28 days after the second AZD1222 dose.

The CDR3 region is CASSPSMGPYEQYF. DNA of the CDR3: TGTGCCAGCAGTCCATCTATGGGTCCCTACGAGCAGTACTTC. V gene TRBV27 combines with J gene TRBJ2-7; D unresolved. CDR1 and CDR2 from the germline V gene are MNHEY and SMNVEV (reference sequence). The CDR3 runs to 14 residues. V was clipped by 5 bases and J by 2 bases, with 13 bases between them.